These 14 T cell receptor beta chains originate from one sample sequenced in a study of CD8+ T cells in alopecia areata. The treatment was: oral pan-JAK inhibitor, 5-10 mg twice daily. Extracted RNA was reverse transcribed into cDNA, the sequencing template. Some clones are missing from TCRdb's copy, which holds only in-frame ones; the method was immunoSEQ multiplex PCR. This sample has approximately 200,000 clones, with about 60% found just once. Material: CD4+ T cells sorted from blood, obtained at week 4, from a patient treated with tofacitinib. All receptors come from a human donor with alopecia areata.

The V call is TRBV4-1, the J call TRBJ2-6; TRBD2 matches at 8 bases. Germline CDR1 MGHRA, CDR2 YSYEKL. The CDR3 sequence is 17 residues long. Losses at the gene ends were 5 bases for V and 2 bases for J; bases not matched to a gene: 8. DNA of the CDR3: TGCGCCAGCAGCTACCCTTTGCGGGGGGCTGGGGCCAACGTCCTGACTTTC. Residues: CASSYPLRGAGANVLTF.

This clone was seen only a few times. CDR3 in amino acids: CASSTPSGGAWNEQFF. The CDR3 DNA is TGCGCCAGCAGCACCCCTAGCGGGGGGGCCTGGAATGAGCAGTTCTTC. J is TRBJ2-1 and V is TRBV5-1, with 12 bases identical to TRBD2. This CDR3 region has 16 residues. In germline, CDR1 is SGHRS, CDR2 YFSETQ. The trim removed 4 bases at V and 7 bases at J, leaving 9 bases unmatched.

V is TRBV2 and J is TRBJ1-2, with D perhaps TRBD1 (5 bases). The CDR3 is 13 residues long. The V end was cut by 7 bases, the J end by 5 bases, with 14 bases between. Germline V gene data show CDR1 as SNHLY and CDR2 as FYNNEI. The CDR3 coding sequence is TGTGCCAGCATCCGGGGGGAAGGATATGGCTACACCTTC. The encoded protein is CASIRGEGYGYTF.

This chain uses TRBV29-1 with TRBJ2-4; 7 bases match TRBD1. The CDR3 is made up of 12 amino acids. Germline assignment: CDR1 SQVTM and CDR2 ANQGSEA. The V gene end was trimmed by 7 bases and the J gene end by 5 bases; junction bases not matched to a gene: 5. The CDR3, as DNA: TGCAGCGGAACAGGACAGGAAAACATTCAGTACTTC. Translation: CSGTGQENIQYF.

This clone was counted a few times. The rearrangement joins TRBV2 to TRBJ2-7, with D unresolved. CDR1 SNHLY and CDR2 FYNNEI come from the germline V gene. The CDR3 is made up of 13 amino acids. The V end lost 6 bases, the J end lost 1 base, and 10 bases lay between the germline ends. Here the CDR3 reads CASRHDTSYEQYF. In nucleotides, the CDR3 is TGTGCCAGCAGGCACGACACATCCTACGAGCAGTACTTC.

This clone was seen a handful of times. V and J are TRBV23-1 and TRBJ2-4; D perhaps matches TRBD1 (6 bases). TRBV23-1 is assigned to the ORF class and has an uncertain function. Trimming left V 6 bases short and J 0 bases short, with 18 bases between. CDR3 size: 17 residues. CDR3 residues: CASSPTDQGLAKNIQYF. DNA of the CDR3: TGCGCCAGCAGCCCCACAGATCAGGGGTTAGCCAAAAACATTCAGTACTTC.

The V call is TRBV30, the J call TRBJ1-1, with D perhaps TRBD1 (6 bases). The CDR3 is made up of 15 amino acids. Trimming stripped 0 bases from V and 3 bases from J, with 14 bases between. CDR1 and CDR2 from the germline V gene are GTSNPN and SVGIG (reference sequence). The CDR3 reads CAWSVGGGEHTEAFF. The DNA for the CDR3 is TGTGCCTGGAGTGTTGGGGGCGGGGAGCACACTGAAGCTTTCTTT.

The CDR3: CASSFRVWDEQYF. CDR3 nucleotide sequence: TGTGCCAGCAGCTTCAGGGTGTGGGACGAGCAGTACTTC. This chain connects TRBV7-2 to TRBJ2-7; maybe TRBD1 (5 bases). This CDR3 is built from 13 residues. V was shortened by 3 bases and J by 5 bases, with 11 bases between the two germline ends. Germline CDR1 reads SGHTA; CDR2 reads FQGNSA.

The V gene is TRBV30, the J gene TRBJ2-7, with no clear D. The germline V gene encodes CDR1 GTSNPN and CDR2 SVGIG (reference sequence). Trimming cost V 0 bases and J 3 bases, with 6 bases left between them. This CDR3 comprises 12 residues. The CDR3 nucleotides read TGTGCCTGGAGTGTGGGAAACTACGAGCAGTACTTC. Protein: CAWSVGNYEQYF.

V usage is TRBV4-1 and J usage is TRBJ2-2; D not certain. The V gene lost 1 base and the J gene lost 6 bases, with 9 bases spanning the gap. The germline gives CDR1 MGHRA, CDR2 YSYEKL. This CDR3 spans 14 amino acids. The CDR3 region is CASSQGQQPGELFF. The CDR3 DNA reads as TGCGCCAGCAGCCAAGGTCAGCAACCCGGGGAGCTGTTTTTT.

This clone was counted only a few times. V and J are TRBV30 and TRBJ2-5; D is unclear. The CDR3 spans 11 residues. Germline V CDR1 and CDR2: GTSNPN, SVGIG (reference sequence). V gave up 3 bases and J gave up 6 bases, with 8 bases separating them. The CDR3 here is CAWSPDKTQYF. CDR3 coding DNA: TGTGCCTGGAGCCCCGACAAGACCCAGTACTTC.

The chain uses TRBV19 and TRBJ1-2, with D possibly being TRBD1 (5 bases). The CDR3 loop spans 14 amino acids. Per the germline V gene, CDR1 is LNHDA and CDR2 is SQIVND (reference sequence). Trimming cost V 4 bases and J 4 bases, with 13 bases left between them. The CDR3 reads CASSKGRQTYGYTF. As DNA, the CDR3 is TGTGCCAGTAGTAAGGGACGTCAAACCTATGGCTACACCTTC.

The chain combines TRBV11-2 with TRBJ2-3, with D possibly matching TRBD2 (6 bases). This CDR3 is 16 amino acids long. Deletions cut 5 bases from V and 6 bases from J, with 21 bases between. Germline CDR1 and CDR2: SGHAT and FQNNGV. As DNA, the CDR3 is TGTGCCAGCAGCCGGGTGGAGGGCTCGTTTGTGGATACGCAGTATTTT. Encoded protein: CASSRVEGSFVDTQYF.

This clone has a handful of counts. The genes are TRBV6-5 and TRBJ1-5; the D is unclear. Trimming took off 2 bases at V and 5 bases at J, with 10 bases between the two ends. Germline V gene data show CDR1 as MNHEY and CDR2 as SVGAGI. The CDR3 spans 14 residues. Here the CDR3 reads CASSYGDGYQPQHF. The CDR3 DNA is TGTGCCAGCAGTTACGGAGACGGCTATCAGCCCCAGCATTTT.